Each of the 21 T cell receptor beta chains below was sequenced from the same sample in a study of blood T cell repertoires in COVID-19. Measured with immunoSEQ multiplex PCR; TCRdb has only the in-frame clones, and not every one. The top ten clones hold 30% to 40% of a sample with fewer than 50,000 clones, roughly four fifths of them seen once. The sequenced material came from peripheral blood. These receptor sequences come from a man in his forties with active or convalescent COVID-19.

With regard to this clone: A junction end diverges from the germline sequence, so it may reflect a read error. The V call is TRBV6-5, the J call TRBJ1-2; D gene unclear. CDR1 is MNHEY and CDR2 is SVGAGI in the germline V gene. The CDR3 contains 15 residues. This CDR3 is CASSYSIRENYGYTF. Here the CDR3 DNA reads TGTGCCAGCAGTTACTCGATCAGAGAGAACTATGGCTATACCTTC.

This chain connects TRBV27 to TRBJ2-5; 10 nucleotides match TRBD1. This CDR3 is built from 18 residues. V dropped 0 bases and J dropped 6; count of bases not matched to a gene: 13. Looked up from germline, CDR1 is MNHEY and CDR2 is SMNVEV (reference sequence). The chain's CDR3 is CASSLSPLGDRGSKTQYF. CDR3 sequence (DNA): TGTGCCAGCAGTTTATCCCCCTTAGGGGACAGGGGATCAAAGACCCAGTACTTC.

This chain links TRBV7-9 with TRBJ1-5, with D hard to call. The ends were cut back, 1 base at V and 2 bases at J, with 12 bases in the middle. The CDR3 runs to 16 residues. The V gene's germline CDR1 is SEHNR and CDR2 FQNEAQ (reference sequence). The CDR3 protein is CASSLVGPQGNQPQHF. As DNA, the CDR3 is TGTGCCAGCAGCTTAGTGGGCCCTCAGGGCAATCAGCCCCAGCATTTT.

The CDR3 is CSASAGGYEQYF. The CDR3 DNA is TGCAGTGCTAGTGCCGGGGGCTACGAGCAGTACTTC. The rearrangement uses TRBV20-1 and TRBJ2-7; maybe TRBD2 (6 bases). There are 12 residues in the CDR3. CDR1 and CDR2 from the germline V gene are DFQATT and SNEGSKA (reference sequence). V lost 3 bases and J lost 3, with 9 bases in between.

This rearrangement joins TRBV19 to TRBJ1-4, with a weak D call TRBD1 (5 bases). Germline loops: CDR1 LNHDA, CDR2 SQIVND (reference sequence). CDR3 size: 15 residues. V lost 2 bases and J 3 bases, leaving 10 bases between the germline ends. As DNA, the CDR3 is TGTGCCAGTAGTATACTGGCGGGGGCTAATGAAAAACTGTTTTTT. Its translation is CASSILAGANEKLFF.

The genes are TRBV7-9 and TRBJ1-3, with D possibly TRBD1 on 5 matching bases. Trimming pared 5 bases from V and 1 base from J, leaving 12 bases between. The CDR3 consists of 15 residues. From germline, CDR1 is SEHNR and CDR2 FQNEAQ (reference sequence). CDR3 sequence reads: CASSLLGASGNTIYF. The CDR3 DNA reads as TGTGCCAGCAGCCTCCTTGGGGCATCTGGAAACACCATATATTTT.

A word on this clone: Other DNA sequences of this sample code for an identical CDR3. The CDR3 nucleotides read TGTGCCAGCAGTGGTCAGGCCCCTAGCACAGATACGCAGTATTTT. This encodes CASSGQAPSTDTQYF. This chain links TRBV2 with TRBJ2-3; no firm D call. Trimming shortened V by 4 bases and J by 0 bases, and 11 bases separated the two germline ends. The CDR3 is made up of 15 amino acids. The germline gives CDR1 SNHLY, CDR2 FYNNEI.

The V call is TRBV6-2 or TRBV6-3, the J call TRBJ2-3; 11 bases fit TRBD2. The germline CDR1 and CDR2 sequences are MNHEY and SVGEGT. Unmatched junction bases numbered 8, after V lost 1 base and J lost 11 bases. This CDR3 comprises 15 residues. The CDR3 bases are TGTGCCAGCAGTTACTACCTAGCGGGGGGCGGAGAGCAGTATTTT. This gives the protein CASSYYLAGGGEQYF.

The chain uses TRBV12-3 or TRBV12-4 and TRBJ1-2, with TRBD1 matching over 8 bases. Unmatched junction bases numbered 4, after V lost 6 bases and J lost 4 bases. The CDR3 is 13 amino acids. The CDR3, as DNA: TGTGCCAGCAGCCCGACAGGGGCCTATGGCTACACCTTC. It translates to CASSPTGAYGYTF.

The chain couples TRBV5-4 to TRBJ1-6, with a weak D call TRBD1 (6 bases). Looked up from germline, CDR1 is SGHNT and CDR2 is YYREEE (reference sequence). Trimming shortened V by 0 bases and J by 12 bases, and 10 bases separated the two germline ends. CDR3 length: 13 amino acids. The CDR3 region is CASSLDRVQPLHF. In DNA form, the CDR3 reads TGTGCCAGCAGCTTGGACAGGGTTCAACCCCTCCACTTT.

The J gene is TRBJ1-5, the V gene TRBV19; 11 positions agree with TRBD1. J gave up 0 bases and V 10 bases, and 5 bases lay outside the gene matches. Germline CDR1 reads LNHDA; CDR2 reads SQIVND (reference sequence). CDR3 length equals 15 residues. Written as DNA, the CDR3 is TGTGCCACTATGGACAGGGGGCTTAGCAATCAGCCCCAGCATTTT. This sequence encodes CATMDRGLSNQPQHF. Supplemented by reference TRBV19 and TRBJ1-5, the full variable domain reads DGGITQSPKYLFRKEGQNVTLSCEQNLNHDAMYWYRQDPGQGLRLIYYSQIVNDFQKGDIAEGYSVSREKKESFPLTVTSAQKNPTAFYLCATMDRGLSNQPQHFGDGTRLSIL.

The chain has TRBV5-8 and TRBJ1-1, with unresolved D. The CDR3 contains 13 residues. V dropped 3 bases and J dropped 0 bases, with 6 bases sitting between them. Germline CDR1 reads SGHTS; CDR2 reads YDEGEE. In nucleotides, the CDR3 is TGTGCCAGCAGCTCCGAGGTGAACACTGAAGCTTTCTTT. The encoded protein is CASSSEVNTEAFF.

Ten or more counts support this clone. V usage is TRBV5-1 and J usage is TRBJ2-7, with 8 bases matching TRBD1. Trimming removed 6 bases from V and 5 bases from J; junction bases left unmatched: 10. CDR1 is SGHRS and CDR2 is YFSETQ in the germline V gene. The CDR3 has 14 amino acids. DNA for the CDR3: TGCGCCAGCAATTGGGAGGCAGGGGGCCACGAGCAGTACTTC. This gives the protein CASNWEAGGHEQYF.

The chain recombines TRBV24-1 with TRBJ2-2, with 10 bases matching TRBD2. The trim removed 2 bases at V and 1 base at J, leaving 0 bases unmatched. The CDR3 has 16 amino acids. Looked up from germline, CDR1 is KGHDR and CDR2 is SFDVKD. CDR3 sequence (DNA): TGTGCCACCAGTGATTGGACTAGCGGGAACACCGGGGAGCTGTTTTTT. Translation gives CATSDWTSGNTGELFF.

The chain combines TRBV6-5 with TRBJ1-1, with D tentatively TRBD1 (5 bases). The CDR3 extends over 15 amino acids. Germline V CDR1 and CDR2: MNHEY, SVGAGI. The V and J ends lost 0 bases and 3 bases respectively, with 11 bases between them. This CDR3 is CASSYSGPPDTEAFF. In DNA form, the CDR3 reads TGTGCCAGCAGTTACTCGGGGCCCCCCGACACTGAAGCTTTCTTT.

The chain carries TRBV18 and TRBJ2-7; possible D gene TRBD1, 5 bases. Per germline, CDR1 KGHSH and CDR2 LQKENI. V shed 6 bases and J shed 1 base, with 13 bases lying between them. The CDR3 totals 14 residues. DNA for the CDR3: TGTGCCAGCTCCTCGCTCGACAGATCCTACGAGCAGTACTTC. Its protein is CASSSLDRSYEQYF.

This clone appeared a single time. The chain recombines TRBV30 with TRBJ2-2; the D is unclear. Deletions cut 0 bases from V and 7 bases from J, with 12 bases between. The germline gives CDR1 GTSNPN, CDR2 SVGIG (reference sequence). This CDR3 spans 14 amino acids. The CDR3 bases are TGTGCCTGGAGTGTAACACAGACATACGGGGAGCTGTTTTTT. Its protein product is CAWSVTQTYGELFF.

V gene TRBV6-6 combines with J gene TRBJ2-7, with 8 bases identical to TRBD1. Germline V lookup: CDR1 MNHNY, CDR2 SVGAGI (reference sequence). The CDR3 is 15 residues long. Losses at the gene ends were 2 bases for V and 3 bases for J; bases not matched to a gene: 6. The CDR3 bases are TGTGCCAGCAGTTACACCGGGACAGGACGCTACGAGCAGTACTTC. This encodes CASSYTGTGRYEQYF.

V and J are TRBV29-1 and TRBJ2-1; 13 bases match TRBD2. The V gene's germline CDR1 is SQVTM and CDR2 ANQGSEA. This CDR3 is 14 amino acids long. The J segment lost 9 bases and the V segment lost 4 bases, leaving 6 bases of the junction unmatched. For the CDR3, the DNA is TGCAGCGTTGGGCGGACTAGCGGGGGCGCTGAGCAGTTCTTC. Protein sequence: CSVGRTSGGAEQFF.

The chain is built from TRBV2 and TRBJ2-2, with 7 bases identical to TRBD1. The ends lost 0 bases at V and 6 bases at J; junction bases unmatched: 10. This CDR3 comprises 17 residues. Germline values: CDR1 SNHLY, CDR2 FYNNEI. The chain's CDR3 is CASSEAIPYTGAGELFF. CDR3 sequence (DNA): TGTGCCAGCAGTGAAGCCATCCCCTACACAGGGGCCGGGGAGCTGTTTTTT.

V usage is TRBV18 and J usage is TRBJ2-5; 7 positions agree with TRBD1. Germline assignment: CDR1 KGHSH and CDR2 LQKENI. The CDR3 is 14 residues long. V was clipped by 3 bases and J by 5 bases; unmatched bases: 6. CDR3: CASSPPTGTETQYF. CDR3 nucleotides: TGTGCCAGCTCACCCCCGACAGGGACGGAGACCCAGTACTTC.